These 10 T cell receptor beta chains share one sample of origin, sequenced in a study of neurological immune-mediated disorders. TCRdb redid the calling of the 5' RACE reads with MiXCR, one entry per CDR3 protein. The sample comprises about 14,000 distinct CDR3 sequences, roughly 10% of which are singletons, and about 25% rests with the top ten. Input material: PBMCs. The receptors here all came from a woman aged 40 to 50 in good health.

This clonotype was seen repeatedly, ten times or more. The J gene is TRBJ2-7, the V gene TRBV5-1, with 7 positions matching TRBD2. The junction had 2 bases not matched to a gene; V was cut back by 2 bases and J by 0 bases. This CDR3 is built from 14 residues. Looked up from germline, CDR1 is SGHRS and CDR2 is YFSETQ. The CDR3 reads CASSFTSDSYEQYF. As DNA, the CDR3 is TGCGCCAGCAGCTTCACTAGCGACTCCTACGAGCAGTACTTC.

This clonotype was counted ten times or more. The gene calls are TRBV5-5 and TRBJ1-5, with D uncertain. Trimming pared 2 bases from V and 4 bases from J, leaving 7 bases between. The CDR3 spans 13 residues. CDR1 is SGHKS, CDR2 YYEKEE, per germline (reference sequence). Here the CDR3 DNA reads TGTGCCAGCAGCTTCGGCAGGAATCAGCCCCAGCATTTT. This codes for CASSFGRNQPQHF.

This clonotype is judged medium-sized. V gene TRBV7-9 combines with J gene TRBJ1-2; D is unresolved. The V gene's germline CDR1 is SEHNR and CDR2 FQNEAQ (reference sequence). V lost 4 bases, J lost 6 bases, and 12 bases lay in between. The CDR3 contains 13 residues. CDR3 nucleotides: TGTGCCAGCAGCTCCTTGGGGTCGGATGGCTACACCTTC. Its protein is CASSSLGSDGYTF.

By sample fraction, this clonotype is medium-sized. The rearrangement uses TRBV20-1 and TRBJ1-2; D gene uncertain. Germline values: CDR1 DFQATT, CDR2 SNEGSKA (reference sequence). The V gene lost 6 bases and the J gene lost 7 bases, with 12 bases spanning the gap. The CDR3 consists of 11 residues. The CDR3 nucleotides are TGCAGTGCGTATGACAACGGTGGCTACACCTTC. Residues: CSAYDNGGYTF.

This clonotype was seen many times. This sequence joins TRBV5-1 and TRBJ2-7, with a weak D call TRBD1 (5 bases). V lost 5 bases, J lost 3 bases, and 12 bases lay in between. Germline-derived CDR1 and CDR2 are SGHRS and YFSETQ. The CDR3 length is 13 residues. The CDR3 sequence: CASRFDSHYEQYF. The CDR3 DNA reads TGCGCCAGCAGGTTCGACAGTCACTACGAGCAGTACTTC.

This clonotype occurred many times. The chain combines TRBV18 with TRBJ2-5, with a tentative D call TRBD1 (6 bases). Trimming cost V 5 bases and J 7 bases, with 11 bases left between them. The CDR3 is 12 residues long. Per the germline V gene, CDR1 is KGHSH and CDR2 is LQKENI. The DNA of the CDR3 is TGTGCCAGCTCAGAGGGGGACGCGACCCAGTACTTC. Its translation is CASSEGDATQYF.

In its sample, this clonotype was seen many times. This sequence joins TRBV6-5 and TRBJ2-7, with no clear D. The CDR3 totals 14 residues. Per germline, CDR1 MNHEY and CDR2 SVGAGI. V lost 3 bases and J 0 bases, leaving 9 bases between the germline ends. CDR3 loop: CASSYAADSYEQYF. CDR3 DNA sequence: TGTGCCAGCAGTTATGCGGCGGACTCCTACGAGCAGTACTTC.

At least ten counts were recorded for this clonotype. The chain combines TRBV20-1 with TRBJ2-1; TRBD1 or TRBD2 may be the D gene (6 bases each). Trimming left V 6 bases short and J 6 bases short, with 15 bases between. The CDR3 totals 13 residues. The V gene's germline CDR1 is DFQATT and CDR2 SNEGSKA (reference sequence). CDR3 sequence: CSARGDSRNEQFF. The CDR3 coding sequence is TGCAGTGCAAGGGGGGACTCTCGCAATGAGCAGTTCTTC.

This clonotype is labeled as medium-sized (0.01 to 0.1%). Germline is not matched at one junction end, which may reflect a read error. The chain combines TRBV12-3 or TRBV12-4 with TRBJ1-1, with 8 bases that match TRBD1. The CDR3 consists of 12 residues. CDR3 in amino acids: CASSSGGLLGPF. The CDR3 DNA follows: TGTGCCAGCAGTTCAGGGGGCCTCCTAGGCCCTTTT.

Ten or more counts support this clonotype. V and J are TRBV6-5 and TRBJ2-1, with TRBD1 identical over 11 bases. With 11 bases clipped from V and 8 bases from J, the junction kept 8 bases outside the gene matches. The CDR3 has 13 amino acids. CDR1 is MNHEY, CDR2 SVGAGI, per germline. The CDR3 DNA reads as TGTGCCTCCCGGACAGGGGGCTGGGATGAGCAGTTCTTC. Its translation is CASRTGGWDEQFF.